The 7 T cell receptor beta chains below were found in one sample sequenced in a study of T cells in Graves' hyperthyroidism and ophthalmopathy. The TCR beta CDR3 regions underwent amplification using RNA transcripts as the source. The HTBI set primed first-round TCR CDR3 RT-PCR. A single record per CDR3 protein comes from TCRdb applying MiXCR to the multiplex PCR reads. The repertoire holds approximately 530,000 distinct CDR3 sequences, with just under 20% as singletons. What was sequenced was blood. All receptors derive from a man aged 35 to 55 with Graves' ophthalmopathy.

This clonotype was detected ten times or more. The chain recombines TRBV18 with TRBJ1-1, with 7 bases fitting TRBD1. V was clipped by 4 bases and J by 3 bases; unmatched bases: 8. Germline loops: CDR1 KGHSH, CDR2 LQKENI. The CDR3 is made up of 15 amino acids. The CDR3 nucleotides read TGTGCCAGCTCACTCGGACAGGACCTCTACACTGAAGCTTTCTTT. Translating gives CASSLGQDLYTEAFF. The whole variable domain, remainder taken from reference TRBV18 and TRBJ1-1, is NAGVMQNPRHLVRRRGQEARLRCSPMKGHSHVYWYRQLPEEGLKFMVYLQKENIIDESGMPKERFSAEFPKEGPSILRIQQVVRGDSAAYFCASSLGQDLYTEAFFGQGTRLTVV.

In its sample, this clonotype was seen a few times. CDR3 sequence (DNA): TGTGCCAGCAGCTTAGGATTTGTGCAGGTGGGCTACACCTTC. Translating it yields CASSLGFVQVGYTF. The chain couples TRBV7-9 to TRBJ1-2; D gene unclear. This CDR3 has 14 residues. Germline V gene lookup returns CDR1 SEHNR and CDR2 FQNEAQ (reference sequence). Between the trimmed V and J ends, which lost 1 base and 8 bases, there was a span of 14 bases.

The genes are TRBV5-4 and TRBJ2-1; 11 bases align to TRBD2. This CDR3 region has 15 residues. Losses at the gene ends were 1 base for V and 10 bases for J; bases not matched to a gene: 7. Germline V CDR1 and CDR2: SGHNT, YYREEE (reference sequence). The CDR3 nucleotides are TGTGCCAGCAGCTTGCCGGGACTAGCGGCCAAAGAGCAGTTCTTC. Protein sequence: CASSLPGLAAKEQFF.

Only a few counts were recorded for this clonotype. This sequence joins TRBV18 and TRBJ2-7; D call uncertain. Germline CDR1 is KGHSH and CDR2 is LQKENI. V shed 3 bases and J shed 0 bases, with 18 bases lying between them. CDR3 length equals 17 residues. CDR3: CASSPAVPSRLSYEQYF. The CDR3 region has the DNA TGTGCCAGCTCACCCGCCGTCCCCAGCCGTCTCTCCTACGAGCAGTACTTC.

This chain joins TRBV30 and TRBJ1-2; 7 nucleotides align to TRBD1. V shed 3 bases, J shed 2 bases, and the junction held 3 bases outside the gene matches. The CDR3 covers 13 residues. CDR1 GTSNPN and CDR2 SVGIG come from the germline V gene (reference sequence). CDR3 region: CAWRTGQNYGYTF. The CDR3 bases are TGTGCCTGGAGAACGGGACAGAACTATGGCTACACCTTC. Combining the CDR3 with reference TRBV30 and TRBJ1-2 gives the whole variable domain SQTIHQWPATLVQPVGSPLSLECTVEGTSNPNLYWYRQAAGRGLQLLFYSVGIGQISSEVPQNLSASRPQDRQFILSSKKLLLSDSGFYLCAWRTGQNYGYTFGSGTRLTVV.

This clonotype came up many times. The chain has TRBV7-2 and TRBJ2-2, with 12 bases identical to TRBD2. The CDR3 is 16 residues long. Germline trimming cut 7 bases from V and 4 bases from J; bases unmatched to any gene: 7. CDR1 SGHTA and CDR2 FQGNSA come from the germline V gene. CDR3 sequence (DNA): TGTGCCAGCATTCCGCCGGGACTAGCGGGCACCGGGGAGCTGTTTTTT. Protein: CASIPPGLAGTGELFF.

CDR3 loop: CAWSVTRGWGYEQYF. In DNA, the CDR3 is TGTGCCTGGAGTGTAACCCGGGGCTGGGGCTACGAGCAGTACTTC. The chain carries TRBV30 and TRBJ2-7; the D gene could be TRBD1 or TRBD2 (5 bases each). CDR1 is GTSNPN, CDR2 SVGIG, per germline (reference sequence). V was trimmed by 0 bases and J by 3 bases, leaving 15 bases between them. This CDR3 comprises 15 residues.